This TCR beta chain comes out of a study of blood T cell repertoires in COVID-19. Original processing notes: Reference gene primer amplification yielded estimated nucleated cell counts. This table comes from immunoSEQ multiplex PCR, and its TCRdb copy is limited to in-frame clones, with some not included. V and J calls and clone size are copied from that table; D and trimming were computed from the DNA. The repertoire holds tens of thousands of clones, approximately 89% seen once, with around a quarter in the top ten. V dropped 2 bases and J dropped 3 bases, with 14 bases sitting between them. The V gene's germline CDR1 is LGHNA and CDR2 YNFKEQ. The CDR3 loop spans 16 amino acids.

The receptor comes from a woman of 80 years or more with acute or convalescent COVID-19. This chain uses TRBV4-2 with TRBJ2-1, with D perhaps matching TRBD2 (5 bases). Sample: peripheral blood. This chain's CDR3 is CASSQSPDLSYNEQFF. The CDR3 bases are TGTGCCAGCAGCCAATCCCCGGACTTGAGCTACAATGAGCAGTTCTTC.